The 20 T cell receptor beta chains presented below share a single source sample, sequenced in a study of identical twins. TCRdb re-called the 5' RACE reads with MiXCR, one entry per CDR3 protein. The sample lists 410,000 or so distinct CDR3 sequences; under 20% were seen once. Sequenced: naive T cells sorted from blood. Receptors originate from a man aged 45 to 65 in good health.

This sequence joins TRBV12-3 or TRBV12-4 and TRBJ2-1; 7 bases line up with TRBD2. V shed 3 bases, J shed 4 bases, and the junction held 0 bases outside the gene matches. This CDR3 has 13 amino acids. The CDR3 loop reads CASSFSGYNEQFF. CDR3 bases: TGTGCCAGCAGTTTTAGCGGGTACAATGAGCAGTTCTTC.

The rearrangement uses TRBV4-1 and TRBJ2-2, with TRBD1 matching over 7 bases. The CDR3 runs 17 residues. The V and J ends lost 4 bases and 3 bases, in that order; junction bases with no gene match: 11. Germline V gives CDR1 MGHRA, CDR2 YSYEKL. CDR3 bases: TGCGCCAGCAGCCTCAAACGTGGGCAGGGGGACACCGGGGAGCTGTTTTTT. It is translated as CASSLKRGQGDTGELFF.

The chain joins TRBV6-2 or TRBV6-3 to TRBJ2-2, with D perhaps matching TRBD2 (5 bases). The CDR3 loop spans 12 amino acids. CDR1 MNHEY and CDR2 SVGEGT come from the germline V gene. V gave up 3 bases and J gave up 7 bases, with 6 bases separating them. CDR3 DNA sequence: TGTGCCAGCAGTTATGCGGGCGGGGAGCTGTTTTTT. It yields the protein CASSYAGGELFF.

This clonotype was detected only a few times. The rearrangement uses TRBV20-1 and TRBJ1-1; the D is unclear. The ends were cut back, 0 bases at V and 0 bases at J, with 14 bases in the middle. CDR3 length equals 16 residues. The germline CDR1 and CDR2 sequences are DFQATT and SNEGSKA (reference sequence). The chain's CDR3 is CSAREGTIPMNTEAFF. DNA for the CDR3: TGCAGTGCTAGAGAGGGTACTATCCCAATGAACACTGAAGCTTTCTTT.

The chain is built from TRBV6-1 and TRBJ2-6; no firm D call. The ends were cut back, 2 bases at V and 1 base at J, with 15 bases in the middle. Germline V gene lookup returns CDR1 MNHNS and CDR2 SASEGT. The length of the CDR3 is 18 residues. The CDR3 loop reads CASSELRWSVSGANVLTF. CDR3 bases: TGTGCCAGCAGTGAACTTAGGTGGAGTGTTTCTGGGGCCAACGTCCTGACTTTC.

About this clonotype itself: One end of the junction does not line up with germline, which may come from a read error. V and J are TRBV20-1 and TRBJ2-5; the match to TRBD1 covers 7 bases. The CDR3 extends over 15 amino acids. Germline CDR1 is DFQATT and CDR2 is SNEGSKA (reference sequence). CDR3 region: CSARGQGWYQETKYF. Here the CDR3 DNA reads TGCAGTGCTAGAGGACAGGGCTGGTACCAAGAGACCAAGTACTTC.

The rearrangement joins TRBV18 to TRBJ1-3; maybe TRBD1 (6 bases). Germline V lookup: CDR1 KGHSH, CDR2 LQKENI. The CDR3 extends over 19 amino acids. The germline V and J ends were trimmed by 1 base and 4 bases, with 23 bases remaining between them. The CDR3 sequence is CASSPQYGTRSGRGNTIYF. As DNA, the CDR3 is TGTGCCAGCTCACCACAATACGGGACAAGGAGCGGGAGAGGAAACACCATATATTTT.

CDR3 loop: CASKGPRGNEQFF. The CDR3 region has the DNA TGTGCCAGCAAGGGACCCAGGGGGAATGAGCAGTTCTTC. The chain couples TRBV6-2 or TRBV6-3 to TRBJ2-1; TRBD1 aligns across 7 bases. V lost 7 bases to trimming and J lost 7 bases; unmatched junction nucleotides: 7. There are 13 residues in the CDR3. Germline values: CDR1 MNHEY, CDR2 SVGEGT.

This clonotype appeared many times. The rearrangement uses TRBV12-3 or TRBV12-4 and TRBJ2-3; TRBD2 is a possible D gene (6 bases). The CDR3 consists of 15 residues. Between the trimmed V and J ends, which lost 7 bases and 0 bases, there was a span of 14 bases. The CDR3 DNA sequence: TGTGCCAGCACTCGGACTAAAACTAGCACAGATACGCAGTATTTT. The encoded protein is CASTRTKTSTDTQYF.

This clonotype was observed many times. The chain has TRBV7-2 and TRBJ2-5, with a tentative D call TRBD2 (6 bases). The CDR3 covers 15 residues. Germline V CDR1 and CDR2: SGHTA, FQGNSA. V dropped 1 base and J dropped 5 bases, with 14 bases sitting between them. CDR3 in amino acids: CASSLVSGEWETQYF. The CDR3 DNA sequence: TGTGCCAGCAGCTTAGTTTCGGGGGAGTGGGAGACCCAGTACTTC.

The rearrangement links TRBV7-8 to TRBJ1-6; D is unresolved. Germline assignment: CDR1 SGHVS and CDR2 FQNEAQ. The CDR3 consists of 16 residues. V lost 1 base and J lost 6, with 13 bases in between. The CDR3: CASSLVGDTINSPLHF. Written as DNA, the CDR3 is TGTGCCAGCAGCTTAGTTGGAGACACAATTAATTCACCCCTCCACTTT.

In this sample, this clonotype turned up a few times. As DNA, the CDR3 is TGTGCCATCAGTGAACACAAAAAGAACACTGAAGCTTTCTTT. Amino acids: CAISEHKKNTEAFF. J is TRBJ1-1 and V is TRBV10-3; D remains unclear. Per germline, CDR1 ENHRY and CDR2 SYGVKD. V lost 3 bases, J lost 1 base, and 9 bases lay in between. The CDR3 sequence is 14 residues long.

This clonotype has ten or more counts. CDR3 sequence (DNA): TGTGCCAGCAGTGAGAGACAGGGGCCCTACAATGAGCAGTTCTTC. It encodes CASSERQGPYNEQFF. V gene TRBV2 combines with J gene TRBJ2-1, with TRBD1 matching over 8 bases. V shed 3 bases, J shed 2 bases, and the junction held 3 bases outside the gene matches. CDR3 length: 15 amino acids. The germline V gene encodes CDR1 SNHLY and CDR2 FYNNEI. The full variable domain, with the rest looked up from reference TRBV2 and TRBJ2-1, is EPEVTQTPSHQVTQMGQEVILRCVPISNHLYFYWYRQILGQKVEFLVSFYNNEISEKSEIFDDQFSVERPDGSNFTLKIRSTKLEDSAMYFCASSERQGPYNEQFFGPGTRLTVL.

The chain recombines TRBV20-1 with TRBJ1-6; the D gene is possibly TRBD1 (5 bases). Germline values: CDR1 DFQATT, CDR2 SNEGSKA (reference sequence). This CDR3 spans 14 amino acids. V was trimmed by 5 bases and J by 2 bases, leaving 10 bases between them. CDR3 in DNA: TGCAGTGCTGTACAGGTTACCTATAATTCACCCCTCCACTTT. Translated, it gives CSAVQVTYNSPLHF.

Only one count was recorded for this clonotype. V usage is TRBV5-1 and J usage is TRBJ1-2, with a tentative D call TRBD1 (5 bases). CDR1 and CDR2 (germline): SGHRS, YFSETQ. The ends were cut back, 5 bases at V and 5 bases at J, with 13 bases in the middle. The CDR3 sequence is 13 residues long. This CDR3 reads CASSIQDGYGYTF. In DNA, the CDR3 is TGCGCCAGCAGTATACAGGACGGATATGGCTACACCTTC.

This clonotype was detected many times. For the CDR3, the DNA is TGCAGTGCTAGAGTGCCAGGGACTACCCATGAGCAGTTCTTC. Protein sequence: CSARVPGTTHEQFF. The rearrangement uses TRBV20-1 and TRBJ2-1, with 7 bases fitting TRBD2. The V and J ends lost 1 base and 8 bases, in that order; junction bases with no gene match: 8. Germline lookup yields CDR1 DFQATT and CDR2 SNEGSKA (reference sequence). This CDR3 comprises 14 residues.

There are a few counts of this clonotype. This rearrangement joins TRBV20-1 to TRBJ2-7, with 8 positions matching TRBD1. Germline CDR1 is DFQATT and CDR2 is SNEGSKA (reference sequence). V lost 2 bases to trimming and J lost 2 bases; unmatched junction nucleotides: 11. The CDR3 runs 16 residues. CDR3 protein: CSARPTQGVLAYEQYF. The CDR3 nucleotides read TGCAGTGCTAGACCTACACAGGGGGTGTTAGCCTACGAGCAGTACTTC.

This clonotype was seen many times. The rearrangement joins TRBV5-1 to TRBJ2-4; 9 nucleotides match TRBD1. The ends lost 6 bases at V and 5 bases at J; junction bases unmatched: 9. This CDR3 comprises 15 residues. Germline CDR1 and CDR2: SGHRS and YFSETQ. The DNA for the CDR3 is TGCGCCAGCAACGAGGGGACAGGGAGACAAAACATTCAGTACTTC. Residues: CASNEGTGRQNIQYF. Full variable domain (missing parts from reference TRBV5-1 and TRBJ2-4): KAGVTQTPRYLIKTRGQQVTLSCSPISGHRSVSWYQQTPGQGLQFLFEYFSETQRNKGNFPGRFSGRQFSNSRSEMNVSTLELGDSALYLCASNEGTGRQNIQYFGAGTRLSVL.

This clonotype has just a few counts. This chain links TRBV5-4 with TRBJ1-6; D is unresolved. This CDR3 spans 12 amino acids. In germline, CDR1 is SGHNT, CDR2 YYREEE (reference sequence). V gave up 0 bases and J gave up 12 bases, with 7 bases separating them. The CDR3 loop is CASSLVAGPLHF. The CDR3 nucleotides read TGTGCCAGCAGCTTGGTCGCTGGACCCCTCCACTTT.

The table lists this clonotype with a few counts. This chain uses TRBV6-1 with TRBJ1-1; D perhaps matches TRBD1 (5 bases). This CDR3 has 14 residues. Per the germline V gene, CDR1 is MNHNS and CDR2 is SASEGT. V was clipped by 6 bases and J by 2 bases, with 13 bases between them. The CDR3 DNA sequence: TGTGCCAGCAGCCCGGAGACAGTAAACACTGAAGCTTTCTTT. It specifies CASSPETVNTEAFF.